These 4 T cell receptor beta chains came from one sample sequenced in a study of T cells expressing NK-cell markers (dated by TCRdb to 2018 to 2020). Library generation was performed with 5' RACE. The listed sequencing device is Illumina HiSeq 2000. Following reprocessing of the reads by TCRdb, the data hold one row per CDR3 protein sequence and no DNA is available. The table for this sample lists roughly 280,000 distinct CDR3 sequences. 0.39% of the sample goes to the ten largest clones. Sequencing was carried out using blood T cells: a sorted CD56 or NKG2C T cell subset, CD4+ or CD8+ T cells, or bulk PBMC T cells (not recorded which). The receptors come from a man aged 18 to 35 in good health. Donor details come from another sample of the same person, matched by shared clones.

The chain joins TRBV11-2 to TRBJ2-1; absent DNA, TCRdb's TRBD2 call cannot be checked. There are 15 residues in the CDR3. Germline CDR1 SGHAT, CDR2 FQNNGV. The CDR3: CASRSGRRVYNEQFF.

The chain employs TRBV5-1 and TRBJ1-5. The CDR3 loop spans 15 amino acids. Germline CDR1 and CDR2: SGHRS and YFSETQ. The CDR3 reads CASSLDVGSNQPQHF.

The chain carries TRBV12-3 or TRBV12-4 and TRBJ2-3; TCRdb designates TRBD2, a call that cannot be tested without DNA. There are 15 residues in the CDR3. The CDR3 sequence is CASSSQDSGIGKQYF.

V gene TRBV3-1 combines with J gene TRBJ1-2; there is no DNA to check the TCRdb D call of TRBD1. The germline V gene encodes CDR1 LGHDT and CDR2 YNNKEL (reference sequence). This CDR3 has 20 residues. CDR3 sequence: CASSHGGRLRGRAANYGYTF.